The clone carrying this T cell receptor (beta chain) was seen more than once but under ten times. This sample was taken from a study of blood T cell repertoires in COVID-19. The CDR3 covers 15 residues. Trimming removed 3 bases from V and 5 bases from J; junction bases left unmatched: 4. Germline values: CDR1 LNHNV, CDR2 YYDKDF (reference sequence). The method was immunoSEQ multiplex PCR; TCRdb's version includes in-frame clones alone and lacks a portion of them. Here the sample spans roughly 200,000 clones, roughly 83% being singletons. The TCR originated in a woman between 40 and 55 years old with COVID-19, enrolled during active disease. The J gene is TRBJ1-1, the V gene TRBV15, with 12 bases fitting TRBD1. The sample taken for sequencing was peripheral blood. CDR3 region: CATSRGDRGRTEAFF. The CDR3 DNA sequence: TGTGCCACCAGCAGGGGGGACAGGGGGCGAACTGAAGCTTTCTTT.